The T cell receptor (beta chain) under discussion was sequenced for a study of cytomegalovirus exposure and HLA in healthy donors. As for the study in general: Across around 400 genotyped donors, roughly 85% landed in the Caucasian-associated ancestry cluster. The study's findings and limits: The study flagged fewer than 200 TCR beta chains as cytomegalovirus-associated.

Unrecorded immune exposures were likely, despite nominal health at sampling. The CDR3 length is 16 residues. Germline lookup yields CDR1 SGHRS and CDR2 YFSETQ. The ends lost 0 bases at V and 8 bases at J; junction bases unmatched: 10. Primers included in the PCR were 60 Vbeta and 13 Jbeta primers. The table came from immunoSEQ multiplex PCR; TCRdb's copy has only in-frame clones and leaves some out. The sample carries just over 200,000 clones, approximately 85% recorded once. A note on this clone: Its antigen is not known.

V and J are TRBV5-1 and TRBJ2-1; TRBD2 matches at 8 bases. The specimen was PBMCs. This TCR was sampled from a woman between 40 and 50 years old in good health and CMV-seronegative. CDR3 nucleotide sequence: TGCGCCAGCAGCTTGGAGGCGGGAGGAGGTTTGGATGAGCAGTTCTTC. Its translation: CASSLEAGGGLDEQFF.